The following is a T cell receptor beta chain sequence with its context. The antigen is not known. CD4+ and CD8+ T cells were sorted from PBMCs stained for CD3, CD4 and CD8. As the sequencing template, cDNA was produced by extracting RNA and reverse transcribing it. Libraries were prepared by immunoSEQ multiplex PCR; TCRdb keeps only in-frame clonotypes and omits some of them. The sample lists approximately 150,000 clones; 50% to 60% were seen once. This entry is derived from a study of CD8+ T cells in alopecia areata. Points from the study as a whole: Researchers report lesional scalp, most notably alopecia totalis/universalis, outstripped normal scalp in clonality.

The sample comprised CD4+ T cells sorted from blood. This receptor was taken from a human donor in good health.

The DNA for the CDR3 is TGCGCCAGCAGCCAAACAGATACGCAGTATTTT. Amino acid sequence: CASSQTDTQYF. V usage is TRBV4-1 and J usage is TRBJ2-3, with D uncertain. There are 11 residues in the CDR3. V gave up 2 bases and J gave up 3 bases, with 0 bases separating them. CDR1 is MGHRA and CDR2 is YSYEKL in the germline V gene.